This entry lists 8 T cell receptor beta chains sequenced from one sample in a study of cytomegalovirus exposure and HLA in healthy donors. Primers included in the PCR were 60 Vbeta and 13 Jbeta primers. Produced via immunoSEQ multiplex PCR; TCRdb's table is partial and in-frame only. The sample records 100,000 to 120,000 clones, under 85% being singletons. Sequenced input: PBMCs. These receptors were taken from a man younger than 35 in good health and CMV-seronegative.

This clone showed up just a few times. The chain combines TRBV7-2 with TRBJ2-7, with 8 bases aligning to TRBD2. This CDR3 has 17 residues. The junction had 17 bases not matched to a gene; V was cut back by 5 bases and J by 5 bases. CDR1 SGHTA and CDR2 FQGNSA come from the germline V gene. CDR3 sequence (DNA): TGTGCCAGCAGCGTAAGAGTTACAGCGGGAGTACTCAACGAGCAGTACTTC. As protein: CASSVRVTAGVLNEQYF. The full variable domain, rest sourced from reference TRBV7-2 and TRBJ2-7, is GAGVSQSPSNKVTEKGKDVELRCDPISGHTALYWYRQSLGQGLEFLIYFQGNSAPDKSGLPSDRFSAERTGGSVSTLTIQRTQQEDSAVYLCASSVRVTAGVLNEQYFGPGTRLTVT.

The chain is built from TRBV2 and TRBJ2-7; TRBD2 is a possible D gene (5 bases). Germline V gives CDR1 SNHLY, CDR2 FYNNEI. The germline V and J ends were trimmed by 5 bases and 3 bases, with 17 bases remaining between them. The CDR3 consists of 15 residues. Here the CDR3 reads CASSQDGEGNYEQYF. The CDR3 nucleotides are TGTGCCAGCAGTCAGGACGGAGAGGGAAACTACGAGCAGTACTTC.

The genes are TRBV6-5 and TRBJ2-6, with D unclear. The V gene lost 8 bases and the J gene lost 0 bases, with 5 bases spanning the gap. The germline gives CDR1 MNHEY, CDR2 SVGAGI. The CDR3 extends over 13 amino acids. The CDR3 DNA is TGTGCCAGCGCGCGCTCTGGGGCCAACGTCCTGACTTTC. It encodes CASARSGANVLTF.

This chain joins TRBV15 and TRBJ1-1; D is unclear. In germline, CDR1 is LNHNV, CDR2 YYDKDF (reference sequence). Trimming removed 1 base from V and 2 bases from J, with 11 bases in between. CDR3 length equals 15 residues. CDR3: CATSRGVEYNTEAFF. The CDR3 DNA is TGTGCCACCAGCAGAGGTGTGGAGTATAACACTGAAGCTTTCTTT.

CDR3: CASSPTRQGKGNTIYF. The CDR3 bases are TGTGCCAGCTCACCAACTCGACAGGGGAAAGGAAACACCATATATTTT. The chain is built from TRBV18 and TRBJ1-3; 8 bases are shared with TRBD1. The junction had 7 bases not matched to a gene; V was cut back by 2 bases and J by 4 bases. Germline CDR1 and CDR2: KGHSH and LQKENI. CDR3 size: 16 residues.

The chain employs TRBV6-4 and TRBJ1-1; D call uncertain. The germline V and J ends were trimmed by 6 bases and 1 base, with 9 bases remaining between them. Germline CDR1 MRHNA, CDR2 SNTAGT. The CDR3 is made up of 13 amino acids. The CDR3 region has the DNA TGTGCCAGCAGAGTACAAGAGAACACTGAAGCTTTCTTT. Translating gives CASRVQENTEAFF.

The chain is built from TRBV4-1 and TRBJ1-1; TRBD1 agrees at 7 bases. There are 19 residues in the CDR3. J lost 1 base, V lost 0 bases, and 14 bases had no gene match. Germline V CDR1 and CDR2: MGHRA, YSYEKL. In nucleotides, the CDR3 is TGCGCCAGCAGCCAAGACGGCCTAGACAGGGCTGATTCGAACACTGAAGCTTTCTTT. Its protein is CASSQDGLDRADSNTEAFF.

This clone was seen a few times. The CDR3 coding sequence is TGCGCCAGCAGCGCCGACAGGGTGGCTGAGCAGTTCTTC. Translating gives CASSADRVAEQFF. The genes are TRBV5-1 and TRBJ2-1; 7 nucleotides align to TRBD1. With V trimmed by 4 bases and J by 9 bases, 7 bases remained unmatched. The CDR3 covers 13 residues. Germline V gene data show CDR1 as SGHRS and CDR2 as YFSETQ.